Shown below are 23 T cell receptor beta chains from a single sample sequenced in a study of blood T cells in healthy people across ages. For the second PCR, which ran for roughly 7 to 11 cycles, a sample-barcoded 5' primer and a J-beta primer mix were used. Each CDR3 protein is one row after TCRdb ran MiXCR on the 5' RACE reads. Here the sample spans 1.5 million to 2 million distinct CDR3 sequences, around half being singletons. Sequenced: blood. The receptors originated from a woman in her 40s in good health.

The chain has TRBV7-2 and TRBJ2-7; a weak D match, TRBD2 (7 bases). V lost 2 bases to trimming and J lost 0 bases, with 11 bases between them. Germline V lookup: CDR1 SGHTA, CDR2 FQGNSA. This CDR3 region has 15 residues. CDR3: CASSLRRGASYEQYF. The CDR3 DNA reads TGTGCCAGCAGCTTACGACGGGGGGCCTCCTACGAGCAGTACTTC.

This sequence joins TRBV6-6 and TRBJ2-7; unclear D gene. Germline CDR1 MNHNY, CDR2 SVGAGI (reference sequence). Trimming cost V 5 bases and J 2 bases, with 13 bases left between them. The CDR3 loop spans 14 amino acids. The CDR3 loop is CASSPRDTAYEQYF. The CDR3 region has the DNA TGTGCCAGCAGTCCCCGTGACACCGCCTACGAGCAGTACTTC.

This clonotype came up a few times. The genes are TRBV5-1 and TRBJ2-7; 9 bases map to TRBD1. V was clipped by 4 bases and J by 5 bases; unmatched bases: 10. This CDR3 has 15 residues. Germline CDR1 and CDR2: SGHRS and YFSETQ. The CDR3 bases are TGCGCCAGCAGCGGAGCGGGACAGGGTTCCCACGAGCAGTACTTC. Translated: CASSGAGQGSHEQYF. The full variable domain, completed using reference TRBV5-1 and TRBJ2-7, is KAGVTQTPRYLIKTRGQQVTLSCSPISGHRSVSWYQQTPGQGLQFLFEYFSETQRNKGNFPGRFSGRQFSNSRSEMNVSTLELGDSALYLCASSGAGQGSHEQYFGPGTRLTVT.

This sequence joins TRBV19 and TRBJ2-1, with D possibly being TRBD1 or TRBD2 (5 bases each). The V end lost 3 bases, the J end lost 7 bases, and 16 bases lay between the germline ends. The germline V gene encodes CDR1 LNHDA and CDR2 SQIVND (reference sequence). The CDR3 is made up of 15 amino acids. CDR3 amino acids: CASSMGVLPRNEQFF. In DNA form, the CDR3 reads TGTGCCAGTAGTATGGGGGTCCTTCCTAGGAATGAGCAGTTCTTC.

The genes are TRBV29-1 and TRBJ1-1; D is possibly TRBD1 (5 bases). Germline assignment: CDR1 SQVTM and CDR2 ANQGSEA. Trimming cost V 5 bases and J 1 base, with 17 bases left between them. The CDR3 runs 15 residues. The CDR3 sequence is CSVRYGGNGNTEAFF. CDR3 nucleotides: TGCAGCGTTCGATACGGGGGTAACGGGAACACTGAAGCTTTCTTT.

The chain uses TRBV6-2 or TRBV6-3 and TRBJ1-5; no reliable D call. This CDR3 is built from 14 residues. Looked up from germline, CDR1 is MNHEY and CDR2 is SVGEGT. Trimming took off 2 bases at V and 3 bases at J, with 8 bases between the two ends. CDR3 amino acids: CASSYAAANQPQHF. The CDR3 region has the DNA TGTGCCAGCAGTTACGCGGCAGCCAATCAGCCCCAGCATTTT.

The V gene is TRBV4-3, the J gene TRBJ1-2; perhaps TRBD1 as D (5 bases). The V end lost 4 bases, the J end lost 4 bases, and 19 bases lay between the germline ends. The CDR3 has 16 residues. Germline-derived CDR1 and CDR2 are LGHNA and YSLEER. The CDR3 region is CASSLIPGDGGYGYTF. CDR3 DNA: TGCGCCAGCAGCCTCATTCCGGGGGACGGTGGCTATGGCTACACCTTC.

The chain has TRBV6-5 and TRBJ1-4; TRBD1 matches 7 bases. CDR1 and CDR2 from the germline V gene are MNHEY and SVGAGI. Losses at the gene ends were 11 bases for V and 6 bases for J; bases not matched to a gene: 15. The CDR3 sequence is 15 residues long. The CDR3 is CACRGGPQGDEKLFF. In nucleotides, the CDR3 is TGTGCCTGCCGCGGGGGGCCGCAGGGGGATGAAAAACTGTTTTTT.

V and J are TRBV24-1 and TRBJ1-2; perhaps TRBD1 as D (5 bases). The CDR3 contains 14 residues. The germline V and J ends were trimmed by 3 bases and 4 bases, with 11 bases remaining between them. Germline loops: CDR1 KGHDR, CDR2 SFDVKD. The CDR3 DNA reads as TGTGCCACCAGTGATGGCCGGGGGGGCTATGGCTACACCTTC. Amino acids: CATSDGRGGYGYTF.

This clonotype was observed a handful of times. The chain employs TRBV12-3 or TRBV12-4 and TRBJ1-5; D is perhaps TRBD1 (5 bases). The CDR3 consists of 15 residues. V was trimmed by 5 bases and J by 7 bases, leaving 18 bases between them. The CDR3 DNA follows: TGTGCCAGCAGTAAGGGGCGGGGAGTAGGGCAGCCCCAGCATTTT. This gives the protein CASSKGRGVGQPQHF.

V and J are TRBV28 and TRBJ2-7; D perhaps matches TRBD1 (5 bases). V was trimmed by 10 bases and J by 0 bases, leaving 13 bases between them. Germline V gene data show CDR1 as MDHEN and CDR2 as SYDVKM. This CDR3 has 13 amino acids. CDR3 protein: CATSTDNSYEQYF. The CDR3 coding sequence is TGTGCCACCTCCACGGACAACTCCTACGAGCAGTACTTC.

This chain uses TRBV4-1 with TRBJ2-1; D gene unclear. Between the trimmed V and J ends, which lost 0 bases and 6 bases, there was a span of 9 bases. This CDR3 has 14 residues. Germline loops: CDR1 MGHRA, CDR2 YSYEKL. CDR3 coding DNA: TGCGCCAGCAGCCAAGATGCGGCCTTCAATGAGCAGTTCTTC. The encoded protein is CASSQDAAFNEQFF.

The V and J genes are TRBV7-9 and TRBJ2-6; unclear D gene. Trimming left V 4 bases short and J 2 bases short, with 12 bases between. The CDR3 has 16 amino acids. Germline CDR1 SEHNR, CDR2 FQNEAQ (reference sequence). The CDR3 region has the DNA TGTGCCAGCAGCTCACACTCAGGTCCTGGGGCCAACGTCCTGACTTTC. Translating it yields CASSSHSGPGANVLTF. Supplemented by reference TRBV7-9 and TRBJ2-6, the full variable domain reads DTGVSQNPRHKITKRGQNVTFRCDPISEHNRLYWYRQTLGQGPEFLTYFQNEAQLEKSRLLSDRFSAERPKGSFSTLEIQRTEQGDSAMYLCASSSHSGPGANVLTFGAGSRLTVL.

The chain joins TRBV5-1 to TRBJ2-3, with D possibly being TRBD2 (6 bases). The CDR3 spans 15 residues. Germline V gene sequence: CDR1 SGHRS, CDR2 YFSETQ. The V and J ends lost 3 bases and 6 bases respectively, with 17 bases between them. The CDR3 region is CASSSGRGGLDTQYF. The CDR3 nucleotides read TGCGCCAGCAGCTCTGGACGGGGAGGATTGGATACGCAGTATTTT.

The V gene is TRBV6-6, the J gene TRBJ2-5, with a possible D match to TRBD2 (5 bases). V gave up 2 bases and J gave up 11 bases, with 27 bases separating them. The germline gives CDR1 MNHNY, CDR2 SVGAGI (reference sequence). The CDR3 totals 17 residues. The CDR3 region is CASSYRIARSSYNEQYF. The DNA of the CDR3 is TGTGCCAGCAGTTACAGAATAGCGCGTAGCTCCTACAATGAGCAGTACTTC.

The genes are TRBV10-3 and TRBJ2-6; D remains ambiguous. The V and J ends lost 4 bases and 2 bases respectively, with 21 bases between them. Germline values: CDR1 ENHRY, CDR2 SYGVKD. This CDR3 contains 19 residues. The DNA of the CDR3 is TGTGCCATCAGTGCGTCGGGCCAAAGTCTGGCGGCTGGGGCCAACGTCCTGACTTTC. This encodes CAISASGQSLAAGANVLTF.

The V call is TRBV7-2, the J call TRBJ2-4; D gene unclear. Trimming shortened V by 1 base and J by 2 bases, and 3 bases separated the two germline ends. The CDR3 contains 13 residues. CDR1 is SGHTA and CDR2 is FQGNSA in the germline V gene. The CDR3 loop reads CASSLDPKNIQYF. The CDR3 nucleotides read TGTGCCAGCAGCTTAGACCCCAAAAACATTCAGTACTTC.

The gene calls are TRBV5-6 and TRBJ2-1; TRBD1 matches at 7 bases. This CDR3 is 15 amino acids long. V dropped 6 bases and J dropped 2; count of bases not matched to a gene: 8. CDR1 and CDR2 from the germline V gene are SGHDT and YYEEEE. This CDR3 reads CASNRWDRPYNEQFF. The CDR3, as DNA: TGTGCCAGCAACAGATGGGACAGACCCTACAATGAGCAGTTCTTC.

The genes are TRBV6-5 and TRBJ2-5, with 7 bases fitting TRBD1. This CDR3 spans 14 amino acids. Germline CDR1 is MNHEY and CDR2 is SVGAGI. Trimming removed 8 bases from V and 0 bases from J; junction bases left unmatched: 6. This chain's CDR3 is CASARTGDQETQYF. The CDR3 DNA sequence: TGTGCCAGCGCCCGAACAGGGGACCAAGAGACCCAGTACTTC.

V is TRBV12-3 or TRBV12-4 and J is TRBJ1-1; D perhaps matches TRBD1 (5 bases). CDR3 length: 14 amino acids. V was clipped by 8 bases and J by 3 bases, with 16 bases between them. The CDR3 DNA sequence: TGTGCCAGCGTCGAAGTTCTCAGGGACACTGAAGCTTTCTTT. The encoded protein is CASVEVLRDTEAFF.

Only one count was recorded for this clonotype. The chain uses TRBV7-3 and TRBJ2-1, with TRBD2 identical over 8 bases. The CDR3 is made up of 17 amino acids. V lost 4 bases and J lost 1; bases outside the gene matches: 9. Germline V gives CDR1 SGHTA, CDR2 FQGTGA. CDR3 in amino acids: CASSSPGTRGSYNEQFF. CDR3 sequence (DNA): TGTGCCAGCAGCTCCCCCGGGACTAGAGGGTCCTACAATGAGCAGTTCTTC.

With respect to this clonotype: Sequence at one end of the junction differs from germline and may be a read error. J is TRBJ2-5 and V is TRBV27; 12 bases agree with TRBD2. Germline CDR1 reads MNHEY; CDR2 reads SMNVEV (reference sequence). The CDR3 totals 18 residues. This CDR3 is CASSLGSSGGAYRETQYF. CDR3 DNA: TGTGCCAGCAGTTTAGGGTCTAGCGGGGGGGCTTATCGAGAGACCCAGTACTTT.

This chain joins TRBV7-2 and TRBJ2-7; TRBD1 might be the D (6 bases). V was trimmed by 8 bases and J by 3 bases, leaving 17 bases between them. Germline lookup yields CDR1 SGHTA and CDR2 FQGNSA. The CDR3 has 14 residues. The CDR3 coding sequence is TGTGCCAGCGGCCCACCAGGGGAGATCTACGAGCAGTACTTC. It encodes CASGPPGEIYEQYF.